Presented here are 3 T cell receptor beta chains from one specimen sequenced in a study of T cell responses to AZD1222 COVID-19 vaccine. The table came from immunoSEQ multiplex PCR; TCRdb's copy has only in-frame clones and leaves some out. The table lists over 140,000 clones, roughly 92% of them singletons. The specimen comprised peripheral blood, sampled 28 days after the second AZD1222 dose. The receptors derive from an adult who received the AZD1222 COVID-19 vaccine.

This chain joins TRBV7-9 and TRBJ1-4; D is unresolved. With 5 bases removed from V and 0 bases from J, the gap between germline ends came to 10 bases. Germline values: CDR1 SEHNR, CDR2 FQNEAQ (reference sequence). The CDR3 covers 15 residues. CDR3 coding DNA: TGTGCCAGCAGCCCTCTAGCGCCAACTAATGAAAAACTGTTTTTT. This codes for CASSPLAPTNEKLFF.

This chain links TRBV2 with TRBJ2-5; 9 bases line up with TRBD2. Trimming cost V 6 bases and J 4 bases; bases outside gene matches: 6. Germline assignment: CDR1 SNHLY and CDR2 FYNNEI. There are 14 residues in the CDR3. CDR3 in amino acids: CASREWREGETQYF. The CDR3 nucleotides read TGTGCCAGCAGGGAGTGGCGGGAGGGAGAGACCCAGTACTTC.

The V and J genes are TRBV5-4 and TRBJ1-2, with D unclear. Germline V gene lookup returns CDR1 SGHNT and CDR2 YYREEE (reference sequence). With 0 bases removed from V and 7 bases from J, the gap between germline ends came to 13 bases. CDR3 size: 14 residues. The CDR3 loop is CASSLDLVGFGYTF. The CDR3 nucleotides are TGTGCCAGCAGCTTGGACCTGGTAGGGTTTGGCTACACCTTC.